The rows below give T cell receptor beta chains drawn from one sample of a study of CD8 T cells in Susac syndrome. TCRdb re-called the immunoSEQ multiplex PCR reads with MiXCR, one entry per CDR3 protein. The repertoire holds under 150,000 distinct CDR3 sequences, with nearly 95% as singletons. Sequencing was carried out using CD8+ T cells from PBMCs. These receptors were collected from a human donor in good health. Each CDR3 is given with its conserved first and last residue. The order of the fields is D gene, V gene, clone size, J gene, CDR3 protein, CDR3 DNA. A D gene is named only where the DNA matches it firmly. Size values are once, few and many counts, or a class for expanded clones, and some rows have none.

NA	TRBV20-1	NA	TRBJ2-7	CSARDMYEQYF	TGCAGTGCTAGAGATATGTACGAGCAGTACTTC
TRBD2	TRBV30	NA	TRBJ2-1	CAWSIAGDNEQFF	TGTGCCTGGAGTATAGCGGGAGACAATGAGCAGTTCTTC
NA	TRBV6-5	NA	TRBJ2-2	CASTTSGELFF	TGTGCCAGCACCACGTCCGGGGAGCTGTTTTTT
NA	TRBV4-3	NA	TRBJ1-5	CASSQARDQPQHF	TGCGCCAGCAGCCAGGCCAGGGATCAGCCCCAGCATTTT
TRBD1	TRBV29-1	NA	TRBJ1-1	CSVEEGDRSEAFF	TGCAGCGTTGAAGAAGGGGACAGGAGTGAAGCTTTCTTT
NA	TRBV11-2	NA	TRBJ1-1	CASGQGGNTEAFF	TGTGCCAGCGGGCAGGGAGGGAACACTGAAGCTTTCTTT
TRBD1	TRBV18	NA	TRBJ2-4	CASSPPTGGTKNIQYF	TGTGCCAGCTCACCACCGACAGGGGGGACCAAAAACATTCAGTACTTC
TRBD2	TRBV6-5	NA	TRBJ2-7	CASSPGGISSYEQYF	TGTGCCAGCAGCCCGGGGGGGATCAGCTCCTACGAGCAGTACTTC
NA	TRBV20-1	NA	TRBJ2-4	CSARDQEGPGGIQYF	TGCAGTGCTAGAGATCAGGAAGGTCCTGGGGGCATTCAGTACTTC
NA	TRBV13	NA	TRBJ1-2	CASSLGRGYGYTF	TGTGCCAGCAGCTTGGGTCGGGGCTATGGCTACACCTTC
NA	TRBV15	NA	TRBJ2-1	CATSRAGDNEQFF	TGTGCCACCAGCAGAGCGGGGGACAATGAGCAGTTCTTC
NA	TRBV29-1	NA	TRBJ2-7	CSVLGSSYEQYF	TGCAGCGTCCTGGGTAGCTCCTACGAGCAGTACTTC
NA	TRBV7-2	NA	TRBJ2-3	CASSLIGGLTPSTDTQYF	TGTGCCAGCAGCTTAATCGGCGGGTTAACGCCCAGCACAGATACGCAGTATTTT
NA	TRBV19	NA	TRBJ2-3	CASSITSFLADTQYF	TGTGCCAGTAGTATCACGTCATTTCTTGCAGATACGCAGTATTTT
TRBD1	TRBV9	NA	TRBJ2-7	CASSAGTGISSYEQYF	TGTGCCAGCAGTGCCGGGACAGGGATTAGCTCCTACGAGCAGTACTTC
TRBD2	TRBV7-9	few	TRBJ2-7	CASSTGTSGYYEQYF	TGTGCCAGCAGCACCGGGACTAGCGGCTACTACGAGCAGTACTTC
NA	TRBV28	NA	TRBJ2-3	CASSFAVGATDTQYF	TGTGCCAGCAGTTTCGCTGTCGGGGCCACAGATACGCAGTATTTT
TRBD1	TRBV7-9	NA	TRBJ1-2	CASRGEGTGIYGYTF	TGTGCCAGCAGGGGAGAGGGGACAGGGATTTATGGCTACACCTTC
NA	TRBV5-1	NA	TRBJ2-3	CASSLGADAQYF	TGCGCCAGCAGCTTGGGGGCGGATGCGCAGTATTTT
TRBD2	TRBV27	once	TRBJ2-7	CASSPSGRADYEQYF	TGTGCCAGCAGTCCTAGCGGGAGGGCTGACTACGAGCAGTACTTC
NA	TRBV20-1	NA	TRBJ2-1	CSAREMATYNEQFF	TGCAGTGCTAGAGAGATGGCAACCTACAATGAGCAGTTCTTC
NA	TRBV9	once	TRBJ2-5	CASSIGNGPETQYF	TGTGCCAGCAGCATCGGGAACGGGCCAGAGACCCAGTACTTC
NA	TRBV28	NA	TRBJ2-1	CASSFLGRGLHDEQFF	TGTGCCAGCAGTTTTTTGGGCCGTGGGTTGCACGATGAGCAGTTCTTC
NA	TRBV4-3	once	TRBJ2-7	CASRCVFTYEQYF	TGCGCCAGCCGATGCGTCTTCACCTACGAGCAGTACTTC
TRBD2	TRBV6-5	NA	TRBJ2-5	CASSYSKTSGREETQYF	TGTGCCAGCAGTTACTCGAAGACTAGCGGGAGGGAAGAGACCCAGTACTTC
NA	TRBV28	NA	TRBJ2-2	CASSLSAGGDTGELFF	TGTGCCAGCAGTTTATCCGCAGGGGGGGACACCGGGGAGCTGTTTTTT
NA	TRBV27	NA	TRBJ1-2	CASSAREEGAGYTF	TGTGCCAGCAGTGCCCGGGAGGAAGGAGCGGGCTACACCTTC
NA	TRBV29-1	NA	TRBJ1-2	CSVEVAAAHIDGYTF	TGCAGCGTTGAAGTGGCGGCCGCGCACATTGATGGCTACACCTTC
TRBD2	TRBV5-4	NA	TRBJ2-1	CASSLEVGRETYNEQFF	TGTGCCAGCAGCTTGGAGGTGGGGCGGGAGACCTACAATGAGCAGTTCTTC
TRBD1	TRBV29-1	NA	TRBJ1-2	CSVEHGTGDGYTF	TGCAGCGTTGAACACGGGACAGGGGATGGCTACACCTTC
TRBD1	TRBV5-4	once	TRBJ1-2	CASRPGTGAGYTF	TGTGCCAGCAGACCCGGGACAGGGGCAGGCTACACCTTC
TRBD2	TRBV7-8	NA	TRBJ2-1	CASSEGLAANEQFF	TGTGCCAGCAGCGAGGGACTAGCGGCGAATGAGCAGTTCTTC
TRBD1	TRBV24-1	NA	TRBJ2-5	CATSEGAGGQETQYF	TGTGCCACCAGTGAAGGGGCAGGGGGCCAAGAGACCCAGTACTTC
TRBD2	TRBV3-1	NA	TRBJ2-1	CASSELAEIQFF	TGTGCCAGCAGTGAACTAGCGGAGATACAGTTCTTC
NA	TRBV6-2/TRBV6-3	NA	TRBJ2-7	CASNARDLAYEQYF	TGTGCCAGCAATGCCCGGGACCTAGCCTACGAGCAGTACTTC
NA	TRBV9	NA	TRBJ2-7	CASSMNRVPYEQYF	TGTGCCAGCAGCATGAACAGGGTCCCCTACGAGCAGTACTTC
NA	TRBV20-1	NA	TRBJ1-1	CSATVYTEAFF	TGCAGTGCAACGGTTTACACTGAAGCTTTCTTT
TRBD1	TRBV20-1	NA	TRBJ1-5	CSAPGQGAYQPQHF	TGCAGTGCCCCAGGACAGGGGGCGTATCAGCCCCAGCATTTT
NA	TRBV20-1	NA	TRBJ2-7	CSAEDTGGLRDYEQYF	TGCAGTGCCGAGGACACTGGAGGGCTAAGGGACTACGAGCAGTACTTC
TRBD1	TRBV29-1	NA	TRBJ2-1	CSGKQGDEQFF	TGCAGCGGAAAACAGGGGGATGAGCAGTTCTTC
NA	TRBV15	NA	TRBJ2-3	CATSRDSGSTDTQYF	TGTGCCACCAGCAGAGACAGCGGAAGCACAGATACGCAGTATTTT
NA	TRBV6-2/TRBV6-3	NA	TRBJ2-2	CASSYLLEGAGELFF	TGTGCCAGCAGTTACTTGCTAGAGGGAGCCGGGGAGCTGTTTTTT
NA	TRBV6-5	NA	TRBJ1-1	CASSGHTNTEAFF	TGTGCCAGCAGCGGACATACGAACACTGAAGCTTTCTTT
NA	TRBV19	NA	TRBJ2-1	CASSIVDEQFF	TGTGCCAGTAGTATTGTTGACGAGCAGTTCTTC
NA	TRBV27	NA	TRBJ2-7	CASSPWTDYEQYF	TGTGCCAGCAGTCCCTGGACAGATTACGAGCAGTACTTC
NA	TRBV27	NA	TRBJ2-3	CASSTGTSGGDTQYF	TGTGCCAGCAGTACCGGGACAAGCGGTGGAGATACGCAGTATTTT
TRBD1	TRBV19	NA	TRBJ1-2	CASSQPDREYDGYTF	TGTGCCAGTAGTCAACCCGACAGGGAGTATGATGGCTACACCTTC
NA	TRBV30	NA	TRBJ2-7	CASDKNYEQYF	TGTGCCTCTGACAAAAACTACGAGCAGTACTTC
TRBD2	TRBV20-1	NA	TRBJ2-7	CSALLASGRGYEQYF	TGCAGTGCTCTCTTGGCTAGCGGGAGAGGGTACGAGCAGTACTTC
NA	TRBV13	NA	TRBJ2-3	CASSFGGSADTQYF	TGTGCCAGCAGCTTTGGGGGGTCGGCAGATACGCAGTATTTT
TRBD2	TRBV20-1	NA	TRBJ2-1	CSARVTSVYNEQFF	TGCAGTGCTAGAGTAACTAGCGTTTACAATGAGCAGTTCTTC
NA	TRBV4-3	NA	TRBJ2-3	CASSDRRFTDTQYF	TGCGCCAGCAGCGACCGGCGATTCACAGATACGCAGTATTTT
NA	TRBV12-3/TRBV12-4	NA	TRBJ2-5	CASSTDSLQETQYF	TGTGCCAGCAGCACGGACAGTTTACAAGAGACCCAGTACTTC
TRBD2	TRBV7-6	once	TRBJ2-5	CASSPSGSNQETQYF	TGTGCCAGCAGCCCTAGCGGGAGTAATCAAGAGACCCAGTACTTC
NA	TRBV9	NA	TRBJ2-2	CASSVGNTGELFF	TGTGCCAGCAGCGTAGGGAACACCGGGGAGCTGTTTTTT
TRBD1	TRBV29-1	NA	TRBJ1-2	CSERTGHYGYTF	TGCAGCGAGCGGACAGGCCACTATGGCTACACCTTC
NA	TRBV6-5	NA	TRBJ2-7	CASSYSPRLIGYEQYF	TGTGCCAGCAGTTACTCACCCCGACTGATCGGATACGAGCAGTACTTC
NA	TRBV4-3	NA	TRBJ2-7	CASSQDVPQSSYEQYF	TGCGCCAGCAGCCAAGATGTCCCCCAGAGCTCCTACGAGCAGTACTTC
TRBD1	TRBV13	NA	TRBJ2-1	CASSTRDSPYNEQFF	TGTGCCAGCAGCACAAGGGACAGCCCCTACAATGAGCAGTTCTTC